This T cell receptor beta chain was sequenced in a study of blood T cell repertoires in COVID-19. On the study more broadly: There were acute and convalescent COVID-19 samples, and they came from the United States, Italy and Spain. The cDNA or gDNA used as material had been derived from T cells, B-cell-depleted T cells, or PBMCs.

In the study's own analysis: By means of reference gene primer amplification, nucleated cell counts were estimated. Some clones are missing from TCRdb's copy, which holds only in-frame ones; the method was immunoSEQ multiplex PCR. V and J calls plus clone size are reproduced from that table; the DNA served to infer D and trimming. The sample includes 30,000 or so clones, roughly 93% of them seen just once. V was pared by 0 bases and J by 2 bases, with 8 bases of the junction left unmatched. The CDR3 is 17 amino acids. Germline V gene sequence: CDR1 MGHRA, CDR2 YSYEKL. The material sequenced was peripheral blood. This TCR came from a male donor with active COVID-19. V and J are TRBV4-1 and TRBJ2-3; 7 nucleotides align to TRBD2. CDR3 residues: CASSQDIGGGYTDTQYF. The CDR3 nucleotides read TGCGCCAGCAGCCAAGACATAGGCGGGGGATACACAGATACGCAGTATTTT.